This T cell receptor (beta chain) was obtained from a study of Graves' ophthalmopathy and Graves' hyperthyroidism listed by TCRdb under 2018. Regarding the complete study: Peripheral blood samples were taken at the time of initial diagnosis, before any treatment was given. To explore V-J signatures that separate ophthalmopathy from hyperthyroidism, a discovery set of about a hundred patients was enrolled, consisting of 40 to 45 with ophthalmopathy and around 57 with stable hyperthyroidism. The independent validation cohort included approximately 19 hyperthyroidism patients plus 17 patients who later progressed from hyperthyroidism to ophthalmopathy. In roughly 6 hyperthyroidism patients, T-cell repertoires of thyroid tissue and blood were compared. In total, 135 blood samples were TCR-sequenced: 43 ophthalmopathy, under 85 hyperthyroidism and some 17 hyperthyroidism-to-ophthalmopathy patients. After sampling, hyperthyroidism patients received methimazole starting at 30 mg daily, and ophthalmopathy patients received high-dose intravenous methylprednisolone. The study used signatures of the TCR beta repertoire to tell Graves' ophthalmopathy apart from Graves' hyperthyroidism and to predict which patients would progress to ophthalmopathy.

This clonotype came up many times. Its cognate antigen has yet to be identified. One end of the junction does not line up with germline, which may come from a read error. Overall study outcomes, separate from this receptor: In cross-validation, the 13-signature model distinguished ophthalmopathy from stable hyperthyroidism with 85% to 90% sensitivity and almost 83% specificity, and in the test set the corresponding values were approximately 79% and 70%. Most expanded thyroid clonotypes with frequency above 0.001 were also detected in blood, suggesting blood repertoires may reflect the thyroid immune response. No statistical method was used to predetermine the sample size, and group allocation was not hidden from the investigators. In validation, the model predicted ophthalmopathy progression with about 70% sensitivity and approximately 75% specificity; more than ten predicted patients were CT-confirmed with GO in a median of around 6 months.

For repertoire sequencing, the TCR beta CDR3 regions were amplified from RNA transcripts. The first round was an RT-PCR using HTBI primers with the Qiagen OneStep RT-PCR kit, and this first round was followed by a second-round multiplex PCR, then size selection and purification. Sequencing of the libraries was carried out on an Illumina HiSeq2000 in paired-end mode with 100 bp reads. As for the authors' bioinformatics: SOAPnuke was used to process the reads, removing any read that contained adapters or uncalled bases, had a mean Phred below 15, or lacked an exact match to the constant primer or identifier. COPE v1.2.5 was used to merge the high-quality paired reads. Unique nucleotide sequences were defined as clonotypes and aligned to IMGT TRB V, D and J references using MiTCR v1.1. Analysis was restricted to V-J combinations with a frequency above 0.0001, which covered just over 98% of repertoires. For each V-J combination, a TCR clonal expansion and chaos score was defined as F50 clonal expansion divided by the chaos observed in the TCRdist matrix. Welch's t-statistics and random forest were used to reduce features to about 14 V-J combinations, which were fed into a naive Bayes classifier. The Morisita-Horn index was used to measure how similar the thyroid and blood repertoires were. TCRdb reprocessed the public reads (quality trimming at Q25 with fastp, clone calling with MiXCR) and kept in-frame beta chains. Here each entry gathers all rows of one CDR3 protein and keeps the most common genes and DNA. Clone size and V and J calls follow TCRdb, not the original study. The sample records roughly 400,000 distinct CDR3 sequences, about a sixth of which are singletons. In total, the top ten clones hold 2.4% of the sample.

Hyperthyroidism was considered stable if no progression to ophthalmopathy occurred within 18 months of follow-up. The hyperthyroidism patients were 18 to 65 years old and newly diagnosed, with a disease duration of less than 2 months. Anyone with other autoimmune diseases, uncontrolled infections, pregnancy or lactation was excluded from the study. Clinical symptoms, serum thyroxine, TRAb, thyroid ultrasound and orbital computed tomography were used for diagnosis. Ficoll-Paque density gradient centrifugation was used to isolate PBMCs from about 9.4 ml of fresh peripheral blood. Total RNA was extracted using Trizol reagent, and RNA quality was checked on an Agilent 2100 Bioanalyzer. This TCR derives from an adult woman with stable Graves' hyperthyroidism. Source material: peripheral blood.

The CDR3: CASSPLGDRGPWTKNIKYF. The nucleotide sequence is given as TGTGCCAGCAGCCCTCTAGGGGACAGGGGGCCGTGGACCAAAAACATTAAGTACTTC. This receptor chain uses TRBV11-2 and TRBJ2-4; a stretch of 12 junction bases matches TRBD1. From a lookup of the germline V gene, CDR1 and CDR2 are SGHAT and FQNNGV. The CDR3 runs 19 residues from the cysteine to the phenylalanine. Only the CDR3 region is kept as DNA, spanning 57 bases read in frame from base 1.